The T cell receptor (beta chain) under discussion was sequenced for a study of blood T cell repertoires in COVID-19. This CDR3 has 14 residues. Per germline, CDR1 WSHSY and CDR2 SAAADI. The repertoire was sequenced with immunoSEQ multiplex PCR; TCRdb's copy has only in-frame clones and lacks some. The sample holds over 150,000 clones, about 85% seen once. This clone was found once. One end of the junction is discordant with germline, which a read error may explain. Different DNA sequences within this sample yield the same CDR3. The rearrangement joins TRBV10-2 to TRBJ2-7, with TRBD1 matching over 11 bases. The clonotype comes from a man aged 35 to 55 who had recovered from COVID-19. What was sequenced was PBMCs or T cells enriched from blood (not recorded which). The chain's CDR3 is CATGGDRGIYEQYF. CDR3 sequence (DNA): TGCGCCACCGGGGGGGACAGGGGGATTTACGAGCAGTATTTC.